This T cell receptor (beta chain) was captured in a study of T cell responses to AZD1222 COVID-19 vaccine (dated by TCRdb to the early 2020s). Describing the broader study: A total of 230 to 250 trial participants underwent TCR sequencing, of whom 200 to 220 had received two doses of AZD1222 and some 25 had received two doses of the MenACWY control vaccine. Trial participants were enrolled into age subgroups of 18-55, 56-69 and 70-plus years, which contained roughly 150, 30 and 60 TCR-sequenced participants, respectively. Here is what the overall study found, with its caveats: The vaccine-associated CD4 TCRs covered the entire spike protein, and the dominant responses fell in regions 160-218 and 743-854. Because no day 14 peak-response samples were available, repertoires were characterized only after the peak T cell response. In the small 56-69-year group, the increase in depth fell short of significance, most likely because of low power. Reportedly, close to half of the unique spike-specific TCRs recognized epitopes lying outside the regions that are mutated in the B.1.351 and B.1.1.7 variants. Spike-specific TCR breadth and depth rose significantly after two AZD1222 doses compared with day 0 and with MenACWY recipients. Only five or six AZD1222 recipients were SARS-CoV-2 seropositive at baseline, limiting conclusions about previously exposed vaccinees. Participants were mostly white British and included more females than males, and it was suggested by the authors that clonal diversity may have been underestimated.

Reading the label with the study, this specimen's time point is: baseline before first vaccination. In the paper's terms, the treatment or condition label means: meningococcal conjugate vaccine given as trial control. Vaccinee samples came from UK trials COV001 and COV002, including a single-blind randomized controlled phase 2/3 trial of AZD1222 (ChAdOx1 nCoV-19) in healthy adults. For TCRbeta chain sequencing, PBMC samples were collected from trial participants at day 0 and at day 28 after the second dose. A note on this clone: There is no known antigen for this receptor. Within one base of it there is no much larger clone, and no base qualities were kept.

Inclusive of the bounding cysteine and phenylalanine, the CDR3 is 16 residues long. The entry retains the CDR3 DNA only, 48 bases that are in frame from base 1. The CDR3 regions of human TCRbeta chains were analyzed by immunosequencing. From the authors' description of their analysis: Repertoire TCRs were checked for matches against a reference library of SARS-CoV-2-specific TCRs that had been generated using the MIRA antigen-specificity platform. Breadth meant the fraction of unique TCRs that were SARS-CoV-2-associated, whereas depth meant the fraction of total T cells that were SARS-CoV-2-associated. Each spike-specific TCR was assigned to its reactive spike region and to a CD4 or CD8 class using the MIRA data. Log10-transformed breadth and depth values were compared by one-way ANOVA with Sidak's multiple comparisons tests. What TCRdb holds here is the immuneACCESS table cut down to in-frame rearrangements. Part of the clones is not present; checked against another copy, under half of the missing clones reflect an unresolved V gene, and the others are unexplained. D and trimming come from the DNA, and the V and J calls and clone size come from that table. This sample holds approximately 110,000 clones; approximately 91% were observed only once. Together, the top ten hold around 13% of the sample.

This specimen was peripheral blood, taken on day 0 of MenACWY control vaccination. The V and J genes are TRBV12-2 and TRBJ2-7; TRBD2 is taken as the D call from the table, unchecked against the DNA. TRBV12-2 is classified as a pseudogene. The TCR was taken from an adult in good health. The CDR3: CASRLPGTSGDYEQYF. The nucleotides read TGTGCAAGTCGCTTACCCGGGACTAGCGGAGACTACGAGCAGTACTTC.